The 5 T cell receptor beta chains listed next were all sequenced from one sample in a study of regulatory T cells in long-lasting Graves disease. Combining iRepertoire HTBI primers with Arm-PCR of CDR3 regions, the authors built TCR beta libraries. MiXCR was run by TCRdb on the multiplex PCR reads, yielding one entry per CDR3 protein. The sample yields around 340,000 distinct CDR3 sequences, around a fifth seen once. Specified time point: persistent/refractory GD, antithyroid drugs over 5 years with positive TRAb. Following extraction of RNA from PBMCs, that RNA was used to make the TCR library. The sample was peripheral blood mononuclear cells (PBMCs), taken when the disease was refractory, from a patient treated with antithyroid drugs. The receptor source for this set is a female donor with Graves disease.

The sample holds many counts of this clonotype. The rearrangement uses TRBV5-6 and TRBJ1-2; D is unresolved. Trimming pared 0 bases from V and 7 bases from J, leaving 16 bases between. The V gene's germline CDR1 is SGHDT and CDR2 YYEEEE. The CDR3 has 15 residues. The CDR3: CASSLGGQLAGGYTF. The CDR3 bases are TGTGCCAGCAGCTTGGGGGGTCAGCTCGCCGGTGGCTACACCTTC. The whole variable domain, filled in from reference TRBV5-6 and TRBJ1-2, reads DAGVTQSPTHLIKTRGQQVTLRCSPKSGHDTVSWYQQALGQGPQFIFQYYEEEERQRGNFPDRFSGHQFPNYSSELNVNALLLGDSALYLCASSLGGQLAGGYTFGSGTRLTVV.

This clonotype was detected ten times or more. The chain combines TRBV2 with TRBJ1-2; 8 nucleotides match TRBD1. The CDR3 length is 19 residues. Trimming at V came to 5 bases and at J to 2 bases, leaving 19 bases not matched to a gene. The germline gives CDR1 SNHLY, CDR2 FYNNEI. The CDR3 sequence is CASSLQGAQVVILNYGYTF. Written as DNA, the CDR3 is TGTGCCAGCAGTCTCCAGGGGGCGCAGGTAGTCATTTTGAACTATGGCTACACCTTC.

With regard to this clonotype: This may be a read error, as it is one base from a much larger clone. The chain uses TRBV24-1 and TRBJ2-2, with 8 bases that match TRBD2. The CDR3 has 16 amino acids. Germline values: CDR1 KGHDR, CDR2 SFDVKD. The CDR3 loop is CATSATRGGRAGELLF. CDR3 nucleotide sequence: TGTGCCACCAGTGCTACACGGGGGGGCCGGGCCGGGGAGCTGCTTTTT.

This clonotype was seen ten or more times. The V call is TRBV3-1, the J call TRBJ2-5, with a weak D call TRBD2 (7 bases). Deletions cut 6 bases from V and 5 bases from J, with 10 bases between. CDR1 and CDR2 from the germline V gene are LGHDT and YNNKEL (reference sequence). The CDR3 contains 12 residues. CDR3 sequence: CASRGGRETQYF. CDR3 sequence (DNA): TGTGCCAGCAGGGGGGGGCGGGAGACCCAGTACTTC.

In the case of this clonotype: Being one base from a much bigger clone, this may be a read error. Since the CDR3 does not end with the conserved phenylalanine or tryptophan, this likely comes from a read error. The chain links TRBV12-3 or TRBV12-4 to TRBJ1-1, with D uncertain. This CDR3 is 11 amino acids long. Between the trimmed V and J ends, which lost 4 bases and 3 bases, there was a span of 3 bases. The CDR3 nucleotides are TGTGCCAGCAGTTCTGACACTGAAGCTTTCTCT. It specifies CASSSDTEAFS.